A single sample is the source of the 2 T cell receptor beta chains below, sequenced in a study of CD8 T cells in ankylosing spondylitis. From the 5' RACE reads, TCRdb called clonotypes with MiXCR, one entry per CDR3 protein. The sample includes 200,000 to 250,000 distinct CDR3 sequences, over 8.5% of them seen just once. Material: blood, either unsorted or a sorted T cell fraction (not recorded which). The source is a male donor with ankylosing spondylitis or in good health (not recorded which).

Ten or more counts support this clonotype. The rearrangement joins TRBV7-6 to TRBJ1-1, with unresolved D. In germline, CDR1 is SGHVS, CDR2 FNYEAQ. The CDR3 runs 13 residues. Trimming stripped 3 bases from V and 7 bases from J, with 12 bases between. The CDR3 bases are TGTGCCAGCAGCTTCGGGCAGAAAAGTGAAGCTTTCTTT. It specifies CASSFGQKSEAFF. The complete variable domain, with remaining parts taken from reference TRBV7-6 and TRBJ1-1, reads GAGVSQSPRYKVTKRGQDVALRCDPISGHVSLYWYRQALGQGPEFLTYFNYEAQQDKSGLPNDRFSAERPEGSISTLTIQRTEQRDSAMYRCASSFGQKSEAFFGQGTRLTVV.

Ten or more counts support this clonotype. The chain recombines TRBV5-1 with TRBJ2-3, with 9 bases lining up with TRBD2. The V gene's germline CDR1 is SGHRS and CDR2 YFSETQ. The CDR3 length is 16 residues. With 4 bases clipped from V and 4 bases from J, the junction kept 10 bases outside the gene matches. The CDR3 protein is CASSQQAGGVPDTQYF. The CDR3 bases are TGCGCCAGCAGCCAACAAGCGGGAGGCGTTCCAGATACGCAGTATTTT.